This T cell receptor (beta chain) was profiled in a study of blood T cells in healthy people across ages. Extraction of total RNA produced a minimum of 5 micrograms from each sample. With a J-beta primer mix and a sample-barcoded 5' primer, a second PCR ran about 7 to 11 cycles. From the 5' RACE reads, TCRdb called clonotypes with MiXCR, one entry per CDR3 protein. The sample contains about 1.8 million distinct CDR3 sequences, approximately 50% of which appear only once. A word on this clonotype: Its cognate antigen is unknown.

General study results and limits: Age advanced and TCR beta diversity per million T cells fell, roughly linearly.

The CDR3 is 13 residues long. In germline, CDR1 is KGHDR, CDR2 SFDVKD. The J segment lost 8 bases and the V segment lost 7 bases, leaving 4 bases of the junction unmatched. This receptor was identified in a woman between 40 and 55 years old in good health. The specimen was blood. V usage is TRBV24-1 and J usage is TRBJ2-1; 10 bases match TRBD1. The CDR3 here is CATRGQGSDEQFF. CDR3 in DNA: TGTGCCACCAGGGGACAGGGGTCAGATGAGCAGTTCTTC.